This T cell receptor (beta chain) came from a study of cytomegalovirus exposure and HLA in healthy donors. Study-wide points: There were a few CMV-associated chains whose specificity for CMV antigens was confirmed in vitro.

The protocol was immunoSEQ multiplex PCR, while the TCRdb copy is restricted to in-frame clones and leaves out a portion. Of 75,000 to 90,000 clones in the sample, less than 96% are singletons; the top ten hold 1.6%. As to this clone: No antigen is known for it.

V was pared by 1 base and J by 2 bases, with 12 bases between. CDR3 size: 15 residues. Germline V gives CDR1 SGHDT, CDR2 YYEEEE. Separate from the approximately 650-subject first cohort, the roughly 120-subject validation cohort was the one that the donors belonged to. The sequenced material came from PBMCs. The rearrangement links TRBV5-6 to TRBJ1-2; D not certain. The clonotype originates from a man younger than 30 in good health and CMV-seropositive. CDR3: CASSLILSRNYGYTF. Written as DNA, the CDR3 is TGTGCCAGCAGCTTGATTCTATCCAGGAACTATGGCTACACCTTC.